This TCR beta chain stems from a study of T cell responses to AZD1222 COVID-19 vaccine. Sequencing was performed with immunoSEQ multiplex PCR; in TCRdb, only in-frame clones are kept and a portion is missing. The table lists over 100,000 clones, nearly 90% of them singletons, with around a sixth in the top ten. This CDR3 comprises 12 residues. The ends were cut back, 2 bases at V and 8 bases at J, with 11 bases in the middle. CDR1 SGHDT and CDR2 YYEEEE come from the germline V gene. Sequences were derived from peripheral blood, sampled on day 0 of AZD1222 vaccination. The chain joins TRBV5-6 to TRBJ2-7; no firm D call. The TCR originated in an adult in good health. The CDR3 here is CASSLFDGKQYF. The CDR3 nucleotides read TGTGCCAGCAGCTTATTCGACGGCAAGCAGTACTTC.